This entry features one T cell receptor beta chain sequence. The data stem from a study of OX40 agonist ivuxolimab in advanced cancers. Exclusion of a patient followed from autoimmune disease history or systemic immunosuppression. The study sampled blood at baseline, cycle 4 day 1, and cycle 7 day 1. Method: immunoSEQ multiplex PCR; TCRdb's copy keeps in-frame clones and lacks some. The table has tens of thousands of clones, about 90% seen once. The germline gives CDR1 MNHEY, CDR2 SMNVEV (reference sequence). The CDR3 extends over 14 amino acids. The V end was cut by 6 bases, the J end by 5 bases, with 13 bases between.

Here the sequenced sample was CD4+ or CD8+ T cells sorted from blood, taken in a trial of the OX40 agonist ivuxolimab. This TCR came from an adult with an advanced solid tumor such as melanoma, head and neck, liver or kidney cancer. This chain connects TRBV27 to TRBJ1-4, with D possibly matching TRBD1 (5 bases). The CDR3 DNA reads TGTGCCAGCAGGGCGACAGTTACCAATGAAAAACTGTTTTTT. As protein: CASRATVTNEKLFF.